This TCR beta chain was sequenced in a study of PD-1 blockade in classical Hodgkin lymphoma (dated by TCRdb to the early 2020s). About the investigation overall: The study used TCR beta sequencing and CyTOF to define a peripheral blood immune signature of response to PD-1 blockade in classical Hodgkin lymphoma.

Genomic DNA was extracted with the Qiagen DNeasy kit from unsorted PBMCs and from negatively selected CD4+ and CD8+ fractions. TCR beta CDR3 regions were subjected to amplification by immunoSEQ multiplex PCR with primers that anneal to V and J segments. A synthetic immune receptor repertoire was used to minimize amplification bias, and remaining bias was computationally removed after sequencing. The authors' pipeline ran thus. Custom Python scripts were used to quantify repertoire diversity as the Shannon entropy index. The unsorted, CD4+ and CD8+ repertoires were each analyzed separately, with the exception of combined analyses, where CD4+ and CD8+ sequences were merged in silico. What TCRdb holds here is the immuneACCESS table cut down to in-frame rearrangements. Part of the clones is not present; checked against another copy, under half of the missing clones reflect an unresolved V gene, and the others are unexplained. For V, J and clone size, that table is used; D and trimming come from the DNA. Within this sample are about 30,000 clones, with approximately 90% of them counted one time only. The ten top clones hold approximately 1.2% of the sample.

Note on this clone: It lacks a known antigen. No base quality information exists; no much larger clone differs at one position.

The time point tag for this specimen amounts to: newly diagnosed, previously untreated cHL patient sample. CD4+ T cells were purified from thawed PBMCs by magnetic negative selection with a Miltenyi CD4+ T cell isolation kit. As a comparison group for the relapsed/refractory trial patients, PBMCs from patients with newly diagnosed, previously untreated classical Hodgkin lymphoma were sequenced. After peripheral blood was drawn into 8 mL Vacutainer Cell Preparation Tubes, PBMCs were isolated by centrifugation and then cryopreserved. Purified CD4+ and CD8+ fractions were prepared only for cases where an additional PBMC sample was available. Magnetically labelled cells were depleted on LS columns in a quadroMACS separator, and the flow-through was collected as the purified fraction. The study at large found these results: The study was limited to a single clinical trial cohort, and causes of repertoire differences, possibly disease activity or prior therapy, remained undefined. Baseline TCR diversity was reported to be lower in newly diagnosed patients than in healthy donors, and even lower in relapsed/refractory patients.

The CDR3, from cysteine to phenylalanine, totals 15 residues. Only the CDR3 DNA stays, 45 bases, in frame from base 1. The V end loses 3 bases and the J end loses 4 bases, and a stretch of 12 bases separates them. CDR1 and CDR2 (MNHNS, SASEGT) derive from the germline V gene. The rearranged chain carries TRBV6-1 and TRBJ2-2; the D gene is unclear. Material: CD4+ T cells from blood. This TCR came from a human donor with classical Hodgkin lymphoma. This receptor carries the CDR3 CASSDHQGVTGELFF. The nucleotide sequence is given as TGTGCCAGCAGTGACCACCAAGGAGTCACCGGGGAGCTGTTTTTT.